This is a list of T cell receptor beta chains from one sample in a study of regulatory T cells in long-lasting Graves disease. One entry per CDR3 protein, called by TCRdb with MiXCR from the multiplex PCR reads. Among over 300,000 distinct CDR3 sequences listed, roughly a sixth were seen once. The sample here was peripheral blood mononuclear cells (PBMCs), taken at new diagnosis, from a patient treated with antithyroid drugs. The receptors derive from a female donor with Graves disease. Each CDR3 is given with its conserved first and last residue. Clone sizes are given selectively: once, few, many, or a class where the clone is expanded.

j_gene,abundance,v_gene,CDR3aa
TRBJ2-7,many,TRBV27,CASRTLLAGVANEQYF
TRBJ2-3,few,TRBV9,CASNLGAADTQYF
TRBJ1-1,many,TRBV20-1,CSAQAPMNTEAFF
TRBJ2-1,few,TRBV19,CASSASSRTNEQFF
TRBJ1-1,many,TRBV4-1,CASSQWEGMNTEAFF
TRBJ2-7,many,TRBV28,CASSKGTAYEQYF
TRBJ2-1,many,TRBV6-2/TRBV6-3,CASTPSGSVNEQFF
TRBJ1-4,many,TRBV11-2,CASSLGQLNEKLFF
TRBJ2-7,.,TRBV7-2,CASNAKGGGEQYF
TRBJ1-2,many,TRBV30,CAWSVDENYGYTF
TRBJ2-1,.,TRBV7-9,CASSSRLGERFF
TRBJ1-2,.,TRBV28,CASSSPGTGRGYTF
TRBJ2-7,many,TRBV5-1,CASRFSGAPYEQYF
TRBJ2-1,.,TRBV7-8,CASSLGYQGGEQFF